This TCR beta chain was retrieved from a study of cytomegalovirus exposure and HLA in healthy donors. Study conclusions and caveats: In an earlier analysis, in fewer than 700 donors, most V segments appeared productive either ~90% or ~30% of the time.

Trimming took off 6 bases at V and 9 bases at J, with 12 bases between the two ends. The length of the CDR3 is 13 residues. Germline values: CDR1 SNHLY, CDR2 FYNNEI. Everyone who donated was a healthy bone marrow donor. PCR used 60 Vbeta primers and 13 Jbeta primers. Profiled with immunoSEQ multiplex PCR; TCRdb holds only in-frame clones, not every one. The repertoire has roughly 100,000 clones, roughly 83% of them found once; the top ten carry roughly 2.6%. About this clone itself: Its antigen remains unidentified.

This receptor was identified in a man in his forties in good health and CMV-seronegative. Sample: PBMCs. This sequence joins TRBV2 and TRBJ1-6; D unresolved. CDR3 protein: CASRPAEGSPLHF. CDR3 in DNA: TGTGCCAGCAGGCCGGCTGAGGGTTCACCCCTCCACTTT.